These T cell receptor beta chains were read from a single sample in a study of T cell responses to AZD1222 COVID-19 vaccine. Assay used: immunoSEQ multiplex PCR; TCRdb lists only in-frame clones, some missing. The sample contains some 90,000 clones, approximately 91% of which appear only once. This material consisted of peripheral blood, taken 28 days after the second AZD1222 dose. The receptors here all came from an adult who received the AZD1222 COVID-19 vaccine. The CDR3 runs from the conserved cysteine through the conserved F or W. A D gene is named only where the DNA matches it firmly. Clone size is stated in some rows and not others, as once, few, many or a class when expanded.

D gene: -
clone size: -
J gene: TRBJ1-1
V gene: TRBV9
CDR3 DNA: TGTGCCAGCAGCGTAGAGGGGGGCACTGAAGCTTTCTTT
CDR3 protein: CASSVEGGTEAFF

D gene: -
clone size: -
J gene: TRBJ2-7
V gene: TRBV3-1/TRBV3-2
CDR3 DNA: TGTGCCAGCAGCCAAGGAGGGGGAAGGCAGTACTTC
CDR3 protein: CASSQGGGRQYF

D gene: -
clone size: -
J gene: TRBJ2-7
V gene: TRBV6-5
CDR3 DNA: TGTGCCAGCTCTCTCTCTGGGGGGTTTAACTACGAGCAGTACTTC
CDR3 protein: CASSLSGGFNYEQYF

D gene: -
clone size: -
J gene: TRBJ1-3
V gene: TRBV11-2
CDR3 DNA: TGTGCCAGCAGCTTACAGGGAGGAAACACCATATATTTT
CDR3 protein: CASSLQGGNTIYF

D gene: -
clone size: -
J gene: TRBJ2-2
V gene: TRBV5-1
CDR3 DNA: TGCGCCAGCAGCTTGGTCAGGGGCGGGAACACCGGGGAGCTGTTTTTT
CDR3 protein: CASSLVRGGNTGELFF

D gene: -
clone size: -
J gene: TRBJ1-5
V gene: TRBV4-2
CDR3 DNA: TGTGCCAGCAGCATCTCCAAAGATCAGCCCCAGCATTTT
CDR3 protein: CASSISKDQPQHF

D gene: -
clone size: -
J gene: TRBJ2-1
V gene: TRBV19
CDR3 DNA: TGTGCCAGTAGTATTTGGGGGGGCGCAGACAATGAGCAGTTCTTC
CDR3 protein: CASSIWGGADNEQFF

D gene: -
clone size: -
J gene: TRBJ1-5
V gene: TRBV2
CDR3 DNA: TGTGCCAGCAGTGAACAAGGGCAGAGCAATCAGCCCCAGCATTTT
CDR3 protein: CASSEQGQSNQPQHF

D gene: -
clone size: -
J gene: TRBJ2-2
V gene: TRBV7-6
CDR3 DNA: TGTGCCAGCAGCTTAGCCGATCCGGCGAACACCGGGGAGCTGTTTTTT
CDR3 protein: CASSLADPANTGELFF

D gene: TRBD2
clone size: -
J gene: TRBJ2-3
V gene: TRBV6-5
CDR3 DNA: TGTGCCAGCATTAGCGGGGGGGCCGGCACAGATACGCAGTATTTT
CDR3 protein: CASISGGAGTDTQYF

D gene: -
clone size: -
J gene: TRBJ2-7
V gene: TRBV18
CDR3 DNA: TGTGCCAGCTCACCAGGGCAGGGACGCTACGAGCAGTACTTC
CDR3 protein: CASSPGQGRYEQYF

D gene: TRBD1
clone size: -
J gene: TRBJ1-1
V gene: TRBV6-5
CDR3 DNA: TGTGCCAGCAGGGCGGGACAGATAAACACTGAAGCTTTCTTT
CDR3 protein: CASRAGQINTEAFF

D gene: -
clone size: -
J gene: TRBJ1-3
V gene: TRBV7-2
CDR3 DNA: TGTGCCAGCAGCTTCCCCCAATCCCCTGGAAACACCATATATTTT
CDR3 protein: CASSFPQSPGNTIYF

D gene: -
clone size: -
J gene: TRBJ1-2
V gene: TRBV20-1
CDR3 DNA: TGCAGTGCTAGTCGGAACGATGGCTACACCTTC
CDR3 protein: CSASRNDGYTF

D gene: TRBD2
clone size: -
J gene: TRBJ2-1
V gene: TRBV7-6
CDR3 DNA: TGTGCCAGCAGCTCAGGGACTAGCGGCTACAATGAGCAGTTCTTC
CDR3 protein: CASSSGTSGYNEQFF

D gene: TRBD1
clone size: -
J gene: TRBJ2-7
V gene: TRBV2
CDR3 DNA: TGTGCCAGCAGCTACCTACAGGGGTCCTACGAGCAGTACTTC
CDR3 protein: CASSYLQGSYEQYF

D gene: -
clone size: -
J gene: TRBJ2-4
V gene: TRBV7-9
CDR3 DNA: TGTGCCAGCAGCTTTTTATCGTACGAGAGCATTCAGTACTTC
CDR3 protein: CASSFLSYESIQYF

D gene: TRBD1
clone size: -
J gene: TRBJ2-2
V gene: TRBV10-1
CDR3 DNA: TGCGCCAGCAGGGGGGACAGGGTCGCGAGGAACACCGGGGAGCTGTTTTTT
CDR3 protein: CASRGDRVARNTGELFF

D gene: -
clone size: -
J gene: TRBJ1-1
V gene: TRBV29-1
CDR3 DNA: TGCAGCGTTGTGAAGGGGGGGACGAACACTGAAGCTTTCTTT
CDR3 protein: CSVVKGGTNTEAFF

D gene: -
clone size: -
J gene: TRBJ2-6
V gene: TRBV2
CDR3 DNA: TGTGCCAGCAGTGATTCTGGGGCCAACGTCCTGACTTTC
CDR3 protein: CASSDSGANVLTF

D gene: -
clone size: -
J gene: TRBJ1-6
V gene: TRBV6-5
CDR3 DNA: TGTGCCAGCAGTTACAGGCGGAATTCACCCCTCCACTTT
CDR3 protein: CASSYRRNSPLHF

D gene: -
clone size: -
J gene: TRBJ2-7
V gene: TRBV18
CDR3 DNA: TGTGCCAGCTCACCAGTCGGTACGGGGGGCAGCGACGAGCAGTACTTC
CDR3 protein: CASSPVGTGGSDEQYF

D gene: -
clone size: -
J gene: TRBJ1-3
V gene: TRBV18
CDR3 DNA: TGTGCCAGCTCACCACTGAAAACGGACTCTGGAAACACCATATATTTT
CDR3 protein: CASSPLKTDSGNTIYF

D gene: -
clone size: -
J gene: TRBJ2-7
V gene: TRBV7-2
CDR3 DNA: TGTGCCAGCAGTCCTTCGGCTGGCGTGTCCTACGAGCAGTACTTC
CDR3 protein: CASSPSAGVSYEQYF

D gene: -
clone size: -
J gene: TRBJ2-7
V gene: TRBV6-5
CDR3 DNA: TGTGCCAGCAGTTACGTGGGGGCGAACGAGCAGTACTTC
CDR3 protein: CASSYVGANEQYF

D gene: -
clone size: -
J gene: TRBJ2-3
V gene: TRBV15
CDR3 DNA: TGTGCCACCAGCAGAGGGGGGATGGGGATGGATACGCAGTATTTT
CDR3 protein: CATSRGGMGMDTQYF

D gene: TRBD2
clone size: -
J gene: TRBJ2-7
V gene: TRBV2
CDR3 DNA: TGTGCCAGCAGTGTACGCGGGGGATACTACGAGCAGTACTTC
CDR3 protein: CASSVRGGYYEQYF

D gene: -
clone size: -
J gene: TRBJ1-4
V gene: TRBV18
CDR3 DNA: TGTGCCAGCTCACCCCGGACGTCGACTAATGAAAAACTGTTTTTT
CDR3 protein: CASSPRTSTNEKLFF

D gene: TRBD2
clone size: -
J gene: TRBJ2-3
V gene: TRBV18
CDR3 DNA: TGTGCCAGCTCACCACCAACTAGCGGGGGCGCAGATACGCAGTATTTT
CDR3 protein: CASSPPTSGGADTQYF

D gene: TRBD1
clone size: few
J gene: TRBJ2-7
V gene: TRBV6-1
CDR3 DNA: TGTGCCAGCAGTGAAGCGTTTGGACAGGGGGCCTACGAGCAGTACTTC
CDR3 protein: CASSEAFGQGAYEQYF

D gene: TRBD1
clone size: -
J gene: TRBJ1-1
V gene: TRBV6-5
CDR3 DNA: TGTGCCAGCAGGGTACAGGGGTTGAACACTGAAGCTTTCTTT
CDR3 protein: CASRVQGLNTEAFF

D gene: TRBD2
clone size: -
J gene: TRBJ2-1
V gene: TRBV18
CDR3 DNA: TGTGCCAGCTCACCATCTAGCGGGGACCAGTTCTTC
CDR3 protein: CASSPSSGDQFF

D gene: TRBD1
clone size: -
J gene: TRBJ1-6
V gene: TRBV27
CDR3 DNA: TGTGCCAGCAGTAAATTACAGGGGGCGGATTCACCCCTCCACTTT
CDR3 protein: CASSKLQGADSPLHF

D gene: -
clone size: -
J gene: TRBJ2-7
V gene: TRBV18
CDR3 DNA: TGTGCCAGCTCACCACCCAGCTCCTACGAGCAGTACTTC
CDR3 protein: CASSPPSSYEQYF

D gene: -
clone size: -
J gene: TRBJ1-6
V gene: TRBV19
CDR3 DNA: TGTGCCAGTAGTATAGTTCCAGGGGTGAATTCACCCCTCCACTTT
CDR3 protein: CASSIVPGVNSPLHF

D gene: -
clone size: -
J gene: TRBJ2-1
V gene: TRBV5-1
CDR3 DNA: TGCGCCAGCAGCTCCGGGAGTACTTACAATGAGCAGTTCTTC
CDR3 protein: CASSSGSTYNEQFF

D gene: TRBD1
clone size: -
J gene: TRBJ2-7
V gene: TRBV5-4
CDR3 DNA: TGTGCCAGCTACCGGGACAGCAGCCACGAGCAGTACTTC
CDR3 protein: CASYRDSSHEQYF

D gene: -
clone size: -
J gene: TRBJ1-1
V gene: TRBV11-2
CDR3 DNA: TGTGCCAGCAGCTTACAACAGGGAGTCACTGAAGCTTTCTTT
CDR3 protein: CASSLQQGVTEAFF

D gene: -
clone size: -
J gene: TRBJ1-2
V gene: TRBV18
CDR3 DNA: TGTGCCAGCTCACCAGAGGCGGAAGGAGGGAGGTACACCTTC
CDR3 protein: CASSPEAEGGRYTF

D gene: -
clone size: -
J gene: TRBJ2-3
V gene: TRBV5-1
CDR3 DNA: TGCGCCAGCAGCTTGGACCAAACAGATACGCAGTATTTT
CDR3 protein: CASSLDQTDTQYF

D gene: -
clone size: -
J gene: TRBJ1-3
V gene: TRBV4-1
CDR3 DNA: TGCGCCAGCAGCCAAGAAGGCACCTCTGGAAACACCATATATTTT
CDR3 protein: CASSQEGTSGNTIYF

D gene: TRBD1
clone size: -
J gene: TRBJ1-2
V gene: TRBV19
CDR3 DNA: TGTGCCAGTAGGGACCGGACAGGGGGACCCTATGGCTACACCTTC
CDR3 protein: CASRDRTGGPYGYTF

D gene: -
clone size: -
J gene: TRBJ2-1
V gene: TRBV28
CDR3 DNA: TGTGCCACCAGGGACCCCTGGGGGAATGAGCAGTTCTTC
CDR3 protein: CATRDPWGNEQFF

D gene: TRBD1
clone size: -
J gene: TRBJ2-5
V gene: TRBV29-1
CDR3 DNA: TGCAGCGTGGGACAGCAAGAGACCCAGTACTTC
CDR3 protein: CSVGQQETQYF

D gene: TRBD1
clone size: -
J gene: TRBJ1-5
V gene: TRBV6-5
CDR3 DNA: TGTGCCAGCAGCTCACAGGGGGCCGGTAATCAGCCCCAGCATTTT
CDR3 protein: CASSSQGAGNQPQHF

D gene: -
clone size: -
J gene: TRBJ1-5
V gene: TRBV14
CDR3 DNA: TGTGCCAGCAGGGCCACGGGGAGCGATCAGCCCCAGCATTTT
CDR3 protein: CASRATGSDQPQHF

D gene: -
clone size: once
J gene: TRBJ1-4
V gene: TRBV5-1
CDR3 DNA: TGCGCCAGCAGCTTGGGCTGGTTTAGTGGTGAAAAACTGTTTTTT
CDR3 protein: CASSLGWFSGEKLFF

D gene: -
clone size: few
J gene: TRBJ1-2
V gene: TRBV7-9
CDR3 DNA: TGTGCCAGCAGCTTCGGGACCTATGGCTACACCTTC
CDR3 protein: CASSFGTYGYTF

D gene: -
clone size: -
J gene: TRBJ1-2
V gene: TRBV5-1
CDR3 DNA: TGCGCCAGCAGCTTTCGGGCAGGGGTTAACTATGGCTACACCTTC
CDR3 protein: CASSFRAGVNYGYTF

D gene: TRBD2
clone size: -
J gene: TRBJ2-5
V gene: TRBV19
CDR3 DNA: TGTGCCAGTAGCGGGACTAGCGGCCAAGAGACCCAGTACTTC
CDR3 protein: CASSGTSGQETQYF

D gene: -
clone size: -
J gene: TRBJ2-5
V gene: TRBV7-7
CDR3 DNA: TGTGCCAGCAGCCGGGACATACAAGAGACCCAGTACTTC
CDR3 protein: CASSRDIQETQYF

D gene: -
clone size: -
J gene: TRBJ1-1
V gene: TRBV5-1
CDR3 DNA: TGCGCCAGCAGCTTACAAGGGAGGACGTCCACTGAAGCTTTCTTT
CDR3 protein: CASSLQGRTSTEAFF

D gene: TRBD1
clone size: -
J gene: TRBJ2-7
V gene: TRBV2
CDR3 DNA: TGTGCCAGCAATTACATGGGACAGGGGGCCTACGAGCAGTACTTC
CDR3 protein: CASNYMGQGAYEQYF